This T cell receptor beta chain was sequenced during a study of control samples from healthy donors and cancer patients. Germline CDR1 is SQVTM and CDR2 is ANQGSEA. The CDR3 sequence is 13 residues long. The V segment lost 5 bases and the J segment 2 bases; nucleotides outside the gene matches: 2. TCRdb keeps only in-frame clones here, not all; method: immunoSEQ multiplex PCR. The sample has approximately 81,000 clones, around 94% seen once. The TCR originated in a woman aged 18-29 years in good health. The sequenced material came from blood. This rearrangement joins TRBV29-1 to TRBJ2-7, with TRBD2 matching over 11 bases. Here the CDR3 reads CSVSSGRAYEQYF. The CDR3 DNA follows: TGCAGCGTTAGTAGCGGGAGGGCCTACGAGCAGTACTTC.